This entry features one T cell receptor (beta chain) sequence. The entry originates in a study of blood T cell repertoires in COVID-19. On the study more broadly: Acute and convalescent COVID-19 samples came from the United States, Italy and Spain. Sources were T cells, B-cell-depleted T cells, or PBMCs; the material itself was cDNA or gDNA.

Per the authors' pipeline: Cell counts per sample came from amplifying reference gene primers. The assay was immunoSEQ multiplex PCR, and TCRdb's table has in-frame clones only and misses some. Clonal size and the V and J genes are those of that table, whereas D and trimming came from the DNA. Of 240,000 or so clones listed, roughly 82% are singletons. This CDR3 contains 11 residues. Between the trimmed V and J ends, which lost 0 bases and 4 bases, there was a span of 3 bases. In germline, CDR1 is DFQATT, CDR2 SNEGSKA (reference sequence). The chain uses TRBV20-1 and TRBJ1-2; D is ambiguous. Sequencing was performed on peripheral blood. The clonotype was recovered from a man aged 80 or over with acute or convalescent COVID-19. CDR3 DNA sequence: TGCAGTGCTAGAGACAGCTATGGCTACACCTTC. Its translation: CSARDSYGYTF.